This is a list of T cell receptor beta chains from one sample in a study of shared clonotypes between healthy human individuals. Some clones are missing from TCRdb's copy, which holds only in-frame ones; the method was immunoSEQ multiplex PCR. The sample records roughly 2,300,000 clones, just under 95% being singletons. The sample was naive CD4+ T cells from PBMCs. These TCRs come from a man younger than 30 in good health. Some clones in this sample may be carry-over from other donors' samples. CDR3s leave out the opening cysteine and the closing phenylalanine or tryptophan. Clone size is given for some rows only: seen once, a few or many times, or a class if the clone is expanded.

J gene | V gene | clone size | CDR3 protein
TRBJ2-1 | TRBV4-3 | once | ASSQDSSGIYSYNEQF
TRBJ2-2 | TRBV19 | . | ASSIPTGGLTGELF
TRBJ2-7 | TRBV30 | . | AGTSGRSDEQY
TRBJ2-1 | TRBV25-1 | . | ASLPPLLLPCNEQF
TRBJ2-1 | TRBV28 | . | ASSLARISYNEQF
TRBJ2-3 | TRBV11-2 | . | ASSLGDTQY
TRBJ2-4 | TRBV5-1 | once | ASSLIAGPSDIQY
TRBJ2-7 | TRBV5-1 | . | ASSLVGAFSYEQY
TRBJ2-6 | TRBV2 | . | ASSAMTGGSGANVLT
TRBJ2-3 | TRBV11-2 | . | ASSPSTGTGNTDTQY
TRBJ1-1 | TRBV19 | . | ASTQAPRSGAEAF
TRBJ2-3 | TRBV13 | once | ASSLAGLAGGTSTDTQY
TRBJ2-6 | TRBV19 | once | ASSWGPPSSGANVLT
TRBJ2-5 | TRBV10-3 | . | AIKPTGYQETQY
. | TRBV5-4 | . | ASSSGGRGSYEQY
TRBJ2-2 | TRBV28 | once | ASSSSGSGAGELF
TRBJ2-1 | TRBV6-5 | . | ASSYAGVRYNEQF
TRBJ1-1 | TRBV7-2 | . | ASSIQGMNTEAF
TRBJ2-1 | TRBV12-2 | . | ASRLARDGIAYNEQF
TRBJ1-5 | TRBV5-3 | . | ARRPTAPQPQH
TRBJ2-3 | TRBV5-1 | . | ASSPEGGGTDTQY
TRBJ1-2 | TRBV5-4 | . | ASSLGTGLLT
TRBJ1-2 | TRBV27 | . | ASSSGQGSRLGYGYT
TRBJ2-2 | TRBV4-2 | . | ASSQEPDRFTGELF
TRBJ2-1 | TRBV6-5 | . | ASSREFEQF
TRBJ2-7 | TRBV20-1 | once | SASSGYEQY
TRBJ2-2 | TRBV5-4 | . | ASSRDRALYGELF
TRBJ2-5 | TRBV5-4 | . | ASSLDSLRETQY
TRBJ2-3 | TRBV5-4 | . | ASSFSPEAQY
TRBJ2-7 | TRBV7-9 | few | ASSRPMMQQY
TRBJ2-3 | TRBV2 | once | ASSGAGDRTDTQY
TRBJ2-1 | TRBV7-7 | . | ASSLGPGDEQF
TRBJ1-1 | TRBV9 | few | ASSVADRGRVSSTEAF
TRBJ2-1 | TRBV9 | . | ASSPAAQRYNEQF
TRBJ2-1 | TRBV9 | few | ASSYTGPEQF
TRBJ2-1 | TRBV15 | . | ATSRDARDSYNEQF
TRBJ1-2 | TRBV30 | . | AWSVVRTTGYT
TRBJ2-1 | TRBV11-3 | . | ASSLGTRSDEQF
TRBJ2-5 | TRBV6-1 | . | ASREGVGRETQY
TRBJ1-1 | TRBV7-2 | . | ASSPELNTYTEAF
TRBJ1-2 | TRBV5-4 | . | ASSLPPGRAGYT
TRBJ1-1 | TRBV18 | . | ASSERQGVATEAF
TRBJ1-2 | TRBV5-1 | . | ASSLDRGRNYGYT
TRBJ2-2 | TRBV2 | . | ASSDWGQLTGELF
TRBJ1-2 | TRBV9 | . | ASSPLASLGGYT
TRBJ1-1 | TRBV5-1 | . | ASSLLGQGGTEAF
TRBJ2-5 | TRBV6-7 | . | ASSPGLALETQY